These 13 T cell receptor beta chains came from one sample sequenced in a study of blood T cell repertoires in COVID-19. Method: immunoSEQ multiplex PCR; TCRdb's copy keeps in-frame clones and lacks some. Among over 70,000 clones listed, 80% were seen once. Sample: peripheral blood. These receptors all come from a man between 70 and 80 years old who had recovered from COVID-19.

The chain combines TRBV6-5 with TRBJ2-3; the match to TRBD1 covers 7 bases. The germline CDR1 and CDR2 sequences are MNHEY and SVGAGI. The CDR3 runs 14 residues. V lost 5 bases and J lost 6; bases outside the gene matches: 8. CDR3 sequence: CASSTYRGTDTQYF. The CDR3 DNA sequence: TGTGCCAGCAGTACTTACAGGGGAACGGATACGCAGTATTTT.

This chain links TRBV4-3 with TRBJ2-1; 11 bases are shared with TRBD2. J gave up 8 bases and V 4 bases, and 10 bases lay outside the gene matches. Germline CDR1 LGHNA, CDR2 YSLEER. The CDR3 is 16 residues long. CDR3 bases: TGCGCCAGCAGCCTAGGGACTAGCGGACTGGGGGATGAGCAGTTCTTC. Amino acid sequence: CASSLGTSGLGDEQFF.

Notes on this clone: This CDR3 is also generated by other DNA sequences in the sample. V usage is TRBV18 and J usage is TRBJ1-1, with D unclear. Germline CDR1 KGHSH, CDR2 LQKENI. The CDR3 extends over 14 amino acids. V gave up 2 bases and J gave up 1 base, with 8 bases separating them. CDR3 amino acids: CASSPVSGNTEAFF. CDR3 sequence (DNA): TGTGCCAGCTCACCAGTTTCGGGGAACACTGAAGCTTTCTTT.

The CDR3 DNA reads as TGTGCCAGCAGCTTGACGGGTGGTAAGACTGAAGCTTTCTTT. Translated, it gives CASSLTGGKTEAFF. The chain has TRBV7-9 and TRBJ1-1; D not certain. Between the trimmed V and J ends, which lost 3 bases and 5 bases, there was a span of 13 bases. CDR3 length: 14 amino acids. From germline, CDR1 is SEHNR and CDR2 FQNEAQ (reference sequence). Filled out from reference TRBV7-9 and TRBJ1-1, the complete variable domain reads DTGVSQNPRHKITKRGQNVTFRCDPISEHNRLYWYRQTLGQGPEFLTYFQNEAQLEKSRLLSDRFSAERPKGSFSTLEIQRTEQGDSAMYLCASSLTGGKTEAFFGQGTRLTVV.

The V call is TRBV29-1, the J call TRBJ2-2; 7 bases agree with TRBD1. Germline assignment: CDR1 SQVTM and CDR2 ANQGSEA. The CDR3 extends over 15 amino acids. V dropped 7 bases and J dropped 3; count of bases not matched to a gene: 11. The CDR3 loop is CSGAETGSDTGELFF. The CDR3 DNA is TGCAGCGGGGCGGAGACAGGGTCGGACACCGGGGAGCTGTTTTTT.

The chain carries TRBV5-6 and TRBJ1-2; a weak D match, TRBD1 (5 bases). Germline V gives CDR1 SGHDT, CDR2 YYEEEE. The CDR3 is 14 amino acids. The V gene lost 1 base and the J gene lost 8 bases, with 15 bases spanning the gap. In nucleotides, the CDR3 is TGTGCCAGCAGCTTGTGGGGGGTGGGAAGCGGCTACACCTTC. Amino acids: CASSLWGVGSGYTF.

This sequence joins TRBV2 and TRBJ1-3; D unresolved. V lost 1 base, J lost 0 bases, and 7 bases lay in between. Germline V gene lookup returns CDR1 SNHLY and CDR2 FYNNEI. This CDR3 spans 15 amino acids. The CDR3 spells CASSEGSLSGNTIYF. In nucleotides, the CDR3 is TGTGCCAGCAGTGAAGGTTCTCTCTCTGGAAACACCATATATTTT. Supplemented by reference TRBV2 and TRBJ1-3, the full variable domain reads EPEVTQTPSHQVTQMGQEVILRCVPISNHLYFYWYRQILGQKVEFLVSFYNNEISEKSEIFDDQFSVERPDGSNFTLKIRSTKLEDSAMYFCASSEGSLSGNTIYFGEGSWLTVV.

The rearrangement uses TRBV13 and TRBJ2-3; TRBD2 matches at 13 bases. Germline V gene data show CDR1 as PRHDT and CDR2 as FYEKMQ (reference sequence). V gave up 2 bases and J gave up 1 base; unmatched junction bases: 3. CDR3 length equals 17 residues. CDR3 DNA: TGTGCCAGCAGCTTAAGACTAGCGGGAGGAGGCACAGATACGCAGTATTTT. Translating it yields CASSLRLAGGGTDTQYF.

V usage is TRBV30 and J usage is TRBJ1-4, with D maybe TRBD1 (5 bases). Per the germline V gene, CDR1 is GTSNPN and CDR2 is SVGIG (reference sequence). The CDR3 extends over 14 amino acids. V lost 4 bases and J lost 11, with 20 bases in between. The CDR3 here is CAWMRTGGVGKLFF. The CDR3 nucleotides read TGTGCCTGGATGAGAACAGGAGGGGTAGGGAAACTGTTTTTT. Full variable domain (outside the CDR3, taken from reference TRBV30 and TRBJ1-4): SQTIHQWPATLVQPVGSPLSLECTVEGTSNPNLYWYRQAAGRGLQLLFYSVGIGQISSEVPQNLSASRPQDRQFILSSKKLLLSDSGFYLCAWMRTGGVGKLFFGSGTQLSVL.

This chain connects TRBV5-4 to TRBJ1-1; the D gene is possibly TRBD1 (6 bases). Germline assignment: CDR1 SGHNT and CDR2 YYREEE (reference sequence). V was cut by 4 bases and J by 5 bases, with 12 bases left in between. This CDR3 contains 13 residues. The DNA for the CDR3 is TGTGCCAGCAGCCGTACAGGGTTTACTGAAGCTTTCTTT. This gives the protein CASSRTGFTEAFF.

This sequence joins TRBV15 and TRBJ2-7; 7 bases line up with TRBD2. Germline loops: CDR1 LNHNV, CDR2 YYDKDF (reference sequence). J lost 7 bases, V lost 4 bases, and 10 bases had no gene match. The CDR3 contains 14 residues. The CDR3: CATSTSAGSGEQYF. As DNA, the CDR3 is TGTGCCACCAGCACTTCAGCGGGATCCGGTGAGCAGTACTTC.

The chain combines TRBV29-1 with TRBJ2-3; 9 nucleotides line up with TRBD2. The trim removed 3 bases at V and 5 bases at J, leaving 6 bases unmatched. This CDR3 comprises 14 residues. Germline V CDR1 and CDR2: SQVTM, ANQGSEA. The CDR3 nucleotides are TGCAGCGTTGAGAATAGCGGGAGAGGAGATACGCAGTATTTT. Translation: CSVENSGRGDTQYF.

V and J are TRBV9 and TRBJ2-7; tentative D call: TRBD1 (6 bases). CDR3 length equals 14 residues. The germline V gene encodes CDR1 SGDLS and CDR2 YYNGEE. V was shortened by 4 bases and J by 7 bases, with 18 bases between the two germline ends. The CDR3 sequence is CASSLDGQRFEQYF. The CDR3 DNA sequence: TGTGCCAGCAGCCTGGACGGACAGAGGTTTGAGCAGTACTTC.